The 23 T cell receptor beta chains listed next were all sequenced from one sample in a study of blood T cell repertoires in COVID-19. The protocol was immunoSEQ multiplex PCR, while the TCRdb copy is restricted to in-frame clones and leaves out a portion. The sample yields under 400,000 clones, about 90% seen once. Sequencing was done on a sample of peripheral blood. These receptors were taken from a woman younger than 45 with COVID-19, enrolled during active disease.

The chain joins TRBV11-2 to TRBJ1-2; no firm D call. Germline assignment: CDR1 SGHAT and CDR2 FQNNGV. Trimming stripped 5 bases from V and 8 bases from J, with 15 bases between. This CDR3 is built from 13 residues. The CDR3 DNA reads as TGTGCCAGCAGCCCCCTTTCTTTGTCGGGCTACACCTTC. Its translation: CASSPLSLSGYTF.

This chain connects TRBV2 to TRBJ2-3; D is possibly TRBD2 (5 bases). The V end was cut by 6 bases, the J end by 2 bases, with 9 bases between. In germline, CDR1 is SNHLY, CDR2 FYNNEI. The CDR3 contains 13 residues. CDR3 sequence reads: CASRDSNTDTQYF. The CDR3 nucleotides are TGTGCCAGCAGGGACTCAAACACAGATACGCAGTATTTT. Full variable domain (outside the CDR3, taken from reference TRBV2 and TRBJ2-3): EPEVTQTPSHQVTQMGQEVILRCVPISNHLYFYWYRQILGQKVEFLVSFYNNEISEKSEIFDDQFSVERPDGSNFTLKIRSTKLEDSAMYFCASRDSNTDTQYFGPGTRLTVL.

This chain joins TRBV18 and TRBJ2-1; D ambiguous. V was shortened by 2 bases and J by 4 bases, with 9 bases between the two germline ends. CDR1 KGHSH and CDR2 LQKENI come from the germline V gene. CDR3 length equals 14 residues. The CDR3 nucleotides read TGTGCCAGCTCACCATTTCATCAGTACAATGAGCAGTTCTTC. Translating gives CASSPFHQYNEQFF.

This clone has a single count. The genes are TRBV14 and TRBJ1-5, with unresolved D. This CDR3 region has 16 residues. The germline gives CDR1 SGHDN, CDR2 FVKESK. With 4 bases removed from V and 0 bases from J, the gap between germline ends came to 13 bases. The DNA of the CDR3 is TGTGCCAGCAGCCTCCCGCGGTATGATAGCAATCAGCCCCAGCATTTT. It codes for CASSLPRYDSNQPQHF.

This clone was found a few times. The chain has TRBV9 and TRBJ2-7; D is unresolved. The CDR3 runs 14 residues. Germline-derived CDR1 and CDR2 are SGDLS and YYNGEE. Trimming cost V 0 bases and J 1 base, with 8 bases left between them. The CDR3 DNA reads TGTGCCAGCAGCGTAGATTCAGGATCCTACGAGCAGTACTTC. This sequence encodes CASSVDSGSYEQYF.

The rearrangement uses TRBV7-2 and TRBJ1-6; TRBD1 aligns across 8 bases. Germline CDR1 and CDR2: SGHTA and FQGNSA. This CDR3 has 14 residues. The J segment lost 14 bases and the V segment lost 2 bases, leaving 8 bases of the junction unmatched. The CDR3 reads CASSLLMDRATLHF. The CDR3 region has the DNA TGTGCCAGCAGCTTATTAATGGACAGGGCAACCCTCCACTTT.

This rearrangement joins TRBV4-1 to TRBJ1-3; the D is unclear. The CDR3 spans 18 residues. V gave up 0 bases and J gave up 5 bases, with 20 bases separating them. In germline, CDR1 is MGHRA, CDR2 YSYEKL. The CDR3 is CASSQDSYRETLRNTIYF. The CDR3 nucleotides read TGCGCCAGCAGCCAAGACTCCTACCGGGAGACTCTACGAAACACCATATATTTT.

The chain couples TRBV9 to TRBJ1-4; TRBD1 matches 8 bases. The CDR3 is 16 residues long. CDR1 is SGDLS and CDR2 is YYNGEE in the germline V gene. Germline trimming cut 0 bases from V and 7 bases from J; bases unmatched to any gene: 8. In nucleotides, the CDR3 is TGTGCCAGCAGCGTAGGTTTTCAGGGGGCGCCTGAAAAACTGTTTTTT. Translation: CASSVGFQGAPEKLFF.

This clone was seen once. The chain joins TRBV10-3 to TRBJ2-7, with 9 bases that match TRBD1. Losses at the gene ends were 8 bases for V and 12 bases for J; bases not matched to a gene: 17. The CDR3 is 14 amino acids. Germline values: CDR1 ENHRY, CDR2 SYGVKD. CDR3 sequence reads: CAIQLGTGTGMRYF. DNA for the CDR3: TGTGCCATCCAGCTCGGGACAGGGACCGGTATGCGGTACTTC.

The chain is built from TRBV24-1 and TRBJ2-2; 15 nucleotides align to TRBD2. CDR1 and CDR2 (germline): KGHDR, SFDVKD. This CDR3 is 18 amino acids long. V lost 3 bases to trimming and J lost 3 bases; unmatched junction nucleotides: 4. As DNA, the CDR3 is TGTGCCACCAGTGATGCCGGGACTAGCGGGGGGTACACCGGGGAGCTGTTTTTT. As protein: CATSDAGTSGGYTGELFF.

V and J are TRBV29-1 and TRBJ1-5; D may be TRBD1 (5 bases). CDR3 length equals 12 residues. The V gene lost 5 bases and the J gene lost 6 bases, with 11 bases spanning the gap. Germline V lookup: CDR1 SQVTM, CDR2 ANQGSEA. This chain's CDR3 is CSVITGGQPQHF. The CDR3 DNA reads TGCAGCGTTATAACAGGCGGTCAGCCCCAGCATTTT.

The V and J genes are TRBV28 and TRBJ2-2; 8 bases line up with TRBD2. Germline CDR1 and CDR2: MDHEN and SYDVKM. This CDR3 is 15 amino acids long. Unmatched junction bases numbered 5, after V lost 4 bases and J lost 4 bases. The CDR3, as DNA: TGTGCCAGCAGTTCCGGGGGGGGCGGCACCGGGGAGCTGTTTTTT. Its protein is CASSSGGGGTGELFF.

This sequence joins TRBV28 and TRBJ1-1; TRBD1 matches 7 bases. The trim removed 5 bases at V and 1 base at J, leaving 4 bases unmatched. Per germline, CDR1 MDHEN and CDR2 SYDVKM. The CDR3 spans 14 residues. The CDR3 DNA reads TGTGCCAGCAGTGGGGACAGTGAGAACACTGAAGCTTTCTTT. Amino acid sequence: CASSGDSENTEAFF.

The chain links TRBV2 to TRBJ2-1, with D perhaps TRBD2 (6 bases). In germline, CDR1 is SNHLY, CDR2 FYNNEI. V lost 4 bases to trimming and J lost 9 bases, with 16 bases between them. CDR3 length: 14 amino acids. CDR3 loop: CASSGSLAKIEQFF. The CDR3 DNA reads TGTGCCAGCAGTGGTTCACTAGCTAAGATTGAGCAGTTCTTC.

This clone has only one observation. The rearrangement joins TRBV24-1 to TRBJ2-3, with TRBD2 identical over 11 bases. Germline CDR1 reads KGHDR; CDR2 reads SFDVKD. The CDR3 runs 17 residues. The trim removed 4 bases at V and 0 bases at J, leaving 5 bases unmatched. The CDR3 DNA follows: TGTGCCACCAGTGAGTCTAGCGGGAGGCCTAGCACAGATACGCAGTATTTT. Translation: CATSESSGRPSTDTQYF.

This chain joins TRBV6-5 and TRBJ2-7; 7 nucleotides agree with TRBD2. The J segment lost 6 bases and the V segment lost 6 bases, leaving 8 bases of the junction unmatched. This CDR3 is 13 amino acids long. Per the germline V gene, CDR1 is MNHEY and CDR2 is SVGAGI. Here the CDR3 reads CASRDLTGGEQYF. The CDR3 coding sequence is TGTGCCAGCAGGGACCTCACGGGGGGCGAGCAGTACTTC.

The DNA for the CDR3 is TGTGCCAGCTCACCACGTGCCAGGGGGCAAACCGGGGAGCTGTTTTTT. Encoded protein: CASSPRARGQTGELFF. The chain recombines TRBV18 with TRBJ2-2; 8 nucleotides match TRBD1. Per germline, CDR1 KGHSH and CDR2 LQKENI. Trimming at V came to 1 base and at J to 5 bases, leaving 6 bases not matched to a gene. This CDR3 is 16 amino acids long. The full variable domain, rest sourced from reference TRBV18 and TRBJ2-2, is NAGVMQNPRHLVRRRGQEARLRCSPMKGHSHVYWYRQLPEEGLKFMVYLQKENIIDESGMPKERFSAEFPKEGPSILRIQQVVRGDSAAYFCASSPRARGQTGELFFGEGSRLTVL.

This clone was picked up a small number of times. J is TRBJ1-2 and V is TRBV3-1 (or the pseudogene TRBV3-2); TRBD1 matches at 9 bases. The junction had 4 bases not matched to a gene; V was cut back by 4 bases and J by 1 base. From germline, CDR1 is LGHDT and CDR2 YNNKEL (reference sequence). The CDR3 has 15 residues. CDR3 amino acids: CASSPGQGVNYGYTF. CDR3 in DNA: TGTGCCAGCAGCCCGGGACAGGGAGTTAACTATGGCTACACCTTC.

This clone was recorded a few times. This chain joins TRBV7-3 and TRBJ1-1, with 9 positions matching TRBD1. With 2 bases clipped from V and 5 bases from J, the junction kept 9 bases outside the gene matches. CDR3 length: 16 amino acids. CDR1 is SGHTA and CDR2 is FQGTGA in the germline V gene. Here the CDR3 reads CASSLEGTGSGTEAFF. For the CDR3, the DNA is TGTGCCAGCAGCTTAGAAGGGACAGGGTCTGGTACTGAAGCTTTCTTT.

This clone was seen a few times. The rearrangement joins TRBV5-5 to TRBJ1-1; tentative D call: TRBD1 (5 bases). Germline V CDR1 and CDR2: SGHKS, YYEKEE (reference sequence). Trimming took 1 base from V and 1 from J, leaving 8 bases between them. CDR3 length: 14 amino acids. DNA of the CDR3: TGTGCCAGCAGCTTGTCACAGGCGAACACTGAAGCTTTCTTT. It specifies CASSLSQANTEAFF.

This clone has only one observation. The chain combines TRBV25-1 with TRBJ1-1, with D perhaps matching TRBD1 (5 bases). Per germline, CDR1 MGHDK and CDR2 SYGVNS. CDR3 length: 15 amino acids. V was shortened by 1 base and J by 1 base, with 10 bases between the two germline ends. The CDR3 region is CASSEFFDRNTEAFF. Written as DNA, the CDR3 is TGTGCCAGCAGTGAATTCTTTGACAGGAACACTGAAGCTTTCTTT.

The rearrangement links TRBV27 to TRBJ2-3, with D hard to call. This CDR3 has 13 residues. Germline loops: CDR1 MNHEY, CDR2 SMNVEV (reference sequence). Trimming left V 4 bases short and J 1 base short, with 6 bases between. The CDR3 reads CASSSSGTDTQYF. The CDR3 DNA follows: TGTGCCAGCAGTTCGAGTGGCACAGATACGCAGTATTTT.

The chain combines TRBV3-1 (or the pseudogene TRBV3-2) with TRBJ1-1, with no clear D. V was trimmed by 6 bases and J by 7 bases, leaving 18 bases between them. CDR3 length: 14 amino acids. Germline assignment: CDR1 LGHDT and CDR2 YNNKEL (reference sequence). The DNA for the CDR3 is TGTGCCAGCAGACCGGCCGGAGCTGTTTATGAAGCTTTCTTT. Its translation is CASRPAGAVYEAFF.